A single TCR beta chain is shown here with its context. The record originates from a study of control samples from healthy donors and cancer patients. Germline V gene lookup returns CDR1 GTSNPN and CDR2 SVGIG (reference sequence). The CDR3 spans 15 residues. The germline V and J ends were trimmed by 3 bases and 6 bases, with 17 bases remaining between them. Profiled with immunoSEQ multiplex PCR; TCRdb holds only in-frame clones, not every one. This sample carries more than 65,000 clones, 84% of them seen once, and the ten largest clones take roughly 16%. The sequenced material came from blood. The chain employs TRBV30 and TRBJ1-4; perhaps TRBD1 as D (6 bases). This TCR was recovered from a man aged 45 to 65 in good health. CDR3 amino acids: CAWRPFGTPDEKLFF. The CDR3 DNA is TGTGCCTGGAGACCATTCGGGACACCTGATGAAAAACTGTTTTTT. Complete variable domain (other parts from reference TRBV30 and TRBJ1-4): SQTIHQWPATLVQPVGSPLSLECTVEGTSNPNLYWYRQAAGRGLQLLFYSVGIGQISSEVPQNLSASRPQDRQFILSSKKLLLSDSGFYLCAWRPFGTPDEKLFFGSGTQLSVL.